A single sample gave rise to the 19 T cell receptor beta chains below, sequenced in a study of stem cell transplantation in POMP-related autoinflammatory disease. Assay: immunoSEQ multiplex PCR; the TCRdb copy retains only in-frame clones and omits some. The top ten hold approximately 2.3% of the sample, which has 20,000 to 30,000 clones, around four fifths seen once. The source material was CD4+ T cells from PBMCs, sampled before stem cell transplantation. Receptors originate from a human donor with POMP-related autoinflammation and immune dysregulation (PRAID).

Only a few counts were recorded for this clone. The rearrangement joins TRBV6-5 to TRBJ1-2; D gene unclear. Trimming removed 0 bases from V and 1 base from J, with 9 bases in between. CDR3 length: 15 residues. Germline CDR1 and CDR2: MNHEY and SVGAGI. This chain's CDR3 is CASSYSYRVNYGYTF. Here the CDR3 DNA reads TGTGCCAGCAGTTACTCGTACAGAGTTAACTATGGCTACACCTTC.

The CDR3 protein is CASSLPPRRMDTDTQYF. The CDR3 coding sequence is TGCGCCAGCAGTCTCCCGCCCCGACGGATGGACACAGATACGCAGTATTTT. This chain links TRBV23-1 with TRBJ2-3, with D hard to call. TRBV23-1 is classed as an ORF, of uncertain function. The V end was cut by 4 bases, the J end by 2 bases, with 19 bases between. CDR3 length: 17 residues.

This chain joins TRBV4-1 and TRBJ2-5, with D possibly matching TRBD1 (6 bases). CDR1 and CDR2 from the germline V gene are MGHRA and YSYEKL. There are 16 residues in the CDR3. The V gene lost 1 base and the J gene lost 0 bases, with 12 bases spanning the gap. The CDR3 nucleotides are TGCGCCAGCAGCCAAGTGGGGGCGGGTTACCAAGAGACCCAGTACTTC. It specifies CASSQVGAGYQETQYF.

This chain's CDR3 is CASSLRTGYEQFF. CDR3 bases: TGTGCCAGCAGCTTACGGACAGGGTATGAGCAGTTCTTC. V usage is TRBV5-5 and J usage is TRBJ2-1; 8 positions agree with TRBD1. Losses at the gene ends were 2 bases for V and 8 bases for J; bases not matched to a gene: 3. Germline lookup yields CDR1 SGHKS and CDR2 YYEKEE (reference sequence). CDR3 length: 13 amino acids.

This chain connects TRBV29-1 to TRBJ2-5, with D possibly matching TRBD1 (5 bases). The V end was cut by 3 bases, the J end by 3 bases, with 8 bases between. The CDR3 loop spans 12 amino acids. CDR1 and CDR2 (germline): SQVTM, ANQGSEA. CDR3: CSVDRGKETQYF. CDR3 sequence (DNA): TGCAGCGTTGATAGGGGAAAAGAGACCCAGTACTTC.

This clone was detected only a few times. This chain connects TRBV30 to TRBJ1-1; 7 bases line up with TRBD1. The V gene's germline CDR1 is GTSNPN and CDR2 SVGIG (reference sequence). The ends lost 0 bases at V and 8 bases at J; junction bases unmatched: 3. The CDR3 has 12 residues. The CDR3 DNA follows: TGTGCCTGGAGTGTGAGGGGGCAAGAAGCTTTCTTT. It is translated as CAWSVRGQEAFF.

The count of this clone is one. The CDR3 DNA sequence: TGTGCCAGCTCACCAAGGGCTAGCGGGGGCACAGATACGCAGTATTTT. It encodes CASSPRASGGTDTQYF. The chain has TRBV18 and TRBJ2-3; 9 bases agree with TRBD2. Per germline, CDR1 KGHSH and CDR2 LQKENI. V was clipped by 2 bases and J by 1 base; unmatched bases: 4. The CDR3 has 16 amino acids.

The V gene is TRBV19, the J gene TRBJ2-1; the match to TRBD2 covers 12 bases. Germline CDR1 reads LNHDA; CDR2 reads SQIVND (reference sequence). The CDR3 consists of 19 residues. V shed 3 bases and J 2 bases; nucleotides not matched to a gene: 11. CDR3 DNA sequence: TGTGCCAGTAGTATGAATCTAGCGGGAGGGCTTATCGCCTACAATGAGCAGTTCTTC. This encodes CASSMNLAGGLIAYNEQFF. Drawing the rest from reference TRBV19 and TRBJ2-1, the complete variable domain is DGGITQSPKYLFRKEGQNVTLSCEQNLNHDAMYWYRQDPGQGLRLIYYSQIVNDFQKGDIAEGYSVSREKKESFPLTVTSAQKNPTAFYLCASSMNLAGGLIAYNEQFFGPGTRLTVL.

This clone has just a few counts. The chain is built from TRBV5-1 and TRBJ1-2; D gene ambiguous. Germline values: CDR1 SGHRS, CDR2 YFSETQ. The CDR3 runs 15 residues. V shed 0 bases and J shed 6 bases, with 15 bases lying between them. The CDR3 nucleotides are TGCGCCAGCAGCTTGGGGGCCGGATGGGGTGATGGCTACACCTTC. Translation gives CASSLGAGWGDGYTF.

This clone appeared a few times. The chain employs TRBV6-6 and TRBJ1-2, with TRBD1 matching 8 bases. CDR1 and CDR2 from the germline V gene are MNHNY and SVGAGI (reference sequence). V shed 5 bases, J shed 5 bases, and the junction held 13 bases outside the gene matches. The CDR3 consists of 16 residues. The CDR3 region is CASSPPGAGGLYGYTF. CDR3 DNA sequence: TGTGCCAGCAGTCCTCCTGGGGCAGGGGGCCTGTATGGCTACACCTTC.

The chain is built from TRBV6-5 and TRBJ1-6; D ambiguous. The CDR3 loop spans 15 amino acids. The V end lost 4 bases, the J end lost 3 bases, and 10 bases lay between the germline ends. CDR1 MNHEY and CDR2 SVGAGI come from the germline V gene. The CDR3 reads CASSFRTVYNSPLHF. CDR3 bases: TGTGCCAGCAGTTTTCGGACCGTCTATAATTCACCCCTCCACTTT.

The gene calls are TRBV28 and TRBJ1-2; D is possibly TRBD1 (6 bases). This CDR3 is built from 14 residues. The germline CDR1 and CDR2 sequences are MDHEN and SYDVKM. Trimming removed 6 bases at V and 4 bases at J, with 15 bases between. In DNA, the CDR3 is TGTGCCAGCAGCCTAGCTGGGGGCGTCTATGGCTACACCTTC. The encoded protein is CASSLAGGVYGYTF.

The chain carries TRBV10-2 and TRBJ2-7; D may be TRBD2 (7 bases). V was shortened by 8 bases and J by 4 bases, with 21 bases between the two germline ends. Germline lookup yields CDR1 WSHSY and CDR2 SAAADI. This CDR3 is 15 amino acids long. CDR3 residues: CASLGGGRGQYEQYF. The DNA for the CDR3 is TGCGCCAGCCTGGGAGGGGGGAGAGGCCAATACGAGCAGTACTTC.

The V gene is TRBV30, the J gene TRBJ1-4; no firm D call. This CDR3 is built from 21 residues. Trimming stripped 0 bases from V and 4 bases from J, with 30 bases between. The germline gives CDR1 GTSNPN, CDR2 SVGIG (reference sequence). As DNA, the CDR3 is TGTGCCTGGAGTGTACGGAGAATTTTTGCCCCCGCCGGGTCCCTTAATGAAAAACTGTTTTTT. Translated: CAWSVRRIFAPAGSLNEKLFF. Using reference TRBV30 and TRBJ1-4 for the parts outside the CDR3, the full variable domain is SQTIHQWPATLVQPVGSPLSLECTVEGTSNPNLYWYRQAAGRGLQLLFYSVGIGQISSEVPQNLSASRPQDRQFILSSKKLLLSDSGFYLCAWSVRRIFAPAGSLNEKLFFGSGTQLSVL.

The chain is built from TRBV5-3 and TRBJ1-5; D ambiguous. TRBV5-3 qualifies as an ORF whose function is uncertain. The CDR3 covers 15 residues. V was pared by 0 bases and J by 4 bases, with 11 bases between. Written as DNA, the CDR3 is TGTGCCAGAAGCTTGGGACCCAACGGGAATCAGCCCCAGCATTTT. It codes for CARSLGPNGNQPQHF.

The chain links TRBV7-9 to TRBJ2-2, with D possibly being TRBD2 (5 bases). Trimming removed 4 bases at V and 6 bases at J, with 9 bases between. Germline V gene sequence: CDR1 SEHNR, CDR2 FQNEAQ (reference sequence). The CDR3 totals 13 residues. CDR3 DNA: TGTGCCAGCAGCTCTTCGGGATCCGGGGAGCTGTTTTTT. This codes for CASSSSGSGELFF. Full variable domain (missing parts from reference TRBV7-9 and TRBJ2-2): DTGVSQNPRHKITKRGQNVTFRCDPISEHNRLYWYRQTLGQGPEFLTYFQNEAQLEKSRLLSDRFSAERPKGSFSTLEIQRTEQGDSAMYLCASSSSGSGELFFGEGSRLTVL.

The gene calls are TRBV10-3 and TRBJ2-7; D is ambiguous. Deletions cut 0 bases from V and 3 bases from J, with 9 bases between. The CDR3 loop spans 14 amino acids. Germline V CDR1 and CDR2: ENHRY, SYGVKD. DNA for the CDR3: TGTGCCATCAGTGAGTCGACTCGAAGCTACGAGCAGTACTTC. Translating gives CAISESTRSYEQYF.

CDR3 region: CASSLTGGTDTQYF. The CDR3 DNA is TGTGCCAGCAGCTTGACTGGGGGCACAGATACGCAGTATTTT. The chain couples TRBV7-9 to TRBJ2-3, with D hard to call. Germline V gene data show CDR1 as SEHNR and CDR2 as FQNEAQ (reference sequence). This CDR3 has 14 residues. Trimming took off 3 bases at V and 1 base at J, with 8 bases between the two ends.

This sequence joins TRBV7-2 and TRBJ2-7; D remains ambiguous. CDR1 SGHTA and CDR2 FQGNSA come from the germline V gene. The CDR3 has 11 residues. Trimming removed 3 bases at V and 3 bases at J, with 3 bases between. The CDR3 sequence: CASSFHYEQYF. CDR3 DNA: TGTGCCAGCAGCTTCCACTACGAGCAGTACTTC.